A single sample gave rise to the 28 T cell receptor beta chains below, sequenced in a study of graft-versus-host responses after intestinal transplantation. Once graft tissue had been processed, intraepithelial and lamina propria lymphocytes were released. Profiling relied on immunoSEQ multiplex PCR, and the TCRdb table lists in-frame clones only, not all of them. The sample holds 3,000 to 4,500 clones, over 55% seen once. The sequencing here drew on ileum tissue, taken about 1,000 days after intestinal transplantation. These receptors were obtained from a human patient who received an intestinal transplant, so some T cells may come from the graft donor.

The chain combines TRBV18 with TRBJ2-1; TRBD1 matches 8 bases. The CDR3 runs 15 residues. Germline-derived CDR1 and CDR2 are KGHSH and LQKENI. With 4 bases clipped from V and 5 bases from J, the junction kept 7 bases outside the gene matches. DNA of the CDR3: TGTGCCAGCTCACGGACAGGGATGGGGAACAATGAGCAGTTCTTC. This sequence encodes CASSRTGMGNNEQFF.

This clone was observed once. This sequence joins TRBV5-4 and TRBJ2-1; TRBD2 matches 9 bases. Germline V CDR1 and CDR2: SGHNT, YYREEE (reference sequence). The CDR3 runs to 15 residues. Trimming cost V 2 bases and J 7 bases; bases outside gene matches: 7. CDR3 amino acids: CASSLPGLAWNEQFF. The CDR3 DNA reads TGTGCCAGCAGCTTACCGGGACTAGCTTGGAATGAGCAGTTCTTC.

V gene TRBV29-1 combines with J gene TRBJ2-3, with TRBD2 matching over 11 bases. J was trimmed by 5 bases and V by 1 base; bases with no gene match: 14. CDR3 length: 18 residues. The germline CDR1 and CDR2 sequences are SQVTM and ANQGSEA. CDR3 bases: TGCAGCGTTGAAGGGATCTGGGCTAGCGGGGGGATTGGAGATACGCAGTATTTT. This gives the protein CSVEGIWASGGIGDTQYF.

The chain joins TRBV2 to TRBJ2-1; perhaps TRBD1 as D (6 bases). This CDR3 contains 13 residues. Germline CDR1 reads SNHLY; CDR2 reads FYNNEI. V lost 8 bases and J lost 8, with 16 bases in between. In DNA, the CDR3 is TGTGCCAGCGAGGCAGGGGAAGTGGATGAGCAGTTCTTC. Encoded protein: CASEAGEVDEQFF.

V usage is TRBV2 and J usage is TRBJ1-2; 8 positions match TRBD1. After removal of 4 bases from V and 4 bases from J, the junction contained 5 bases not matched to a gene. Germline V gives CDR1 SNHLY, CDR2 FYNNEI. The CDR3 runs to 14 residues. The CDR3 DNA follows: TGTGCCAGCAGTGGCGGACAGGGAAGCTATGGCTACACCTTC. This sequence encodes CASSGGQGSYGYTF.

The chain is built from TRBV6-1 and TRBJ1-2; D unclear. Germline CDR1 MNHNS, CDR2 SASEGT. The CDR3 consists of 14 residues. Trimming pared 1 base from V and 4 bases from J, leaving 10 bases between. CDR3 coding DNA: TGTGCCAGCAGTGAAGAAGTGTCCCCCTATGGCTACACCTTC. Translation: CASSEEVSPYGYTF.

V and J are TRBV19 and TRBJ1-2, with a possible D match to TRBD1 (5 bases). CDR1 is LNHDA and CDR2 is SQIVND in the germline V gene (reference sequence). V was cut by 1 base and J by 2 bases, with 8 bases left in between. The CDR3 is 14 amino acids. For the CDR3, the DNA is TGTGCCAGTAGTATAGGGCCAGGGAACTATGGCTACACCTTC. Its translation: CASSIGPGNYGYTF.

This clone was observed a few times. The chain joins TRBV6-4 to TRBJ2-2, with D unresolved. CDR1 MRHNA and CDR2 SNTAGT come from the germline V gene. CDR3 length: 13 residues. The germline V and J ends were trimmed by 3 bases and 2 bases, with 4 bases remaining between them. CDR3 sequence: CASSEENTGELFF. CDR3 bases: TGTGCCAGCAGTGAAGAAAACACCGGGGAGCTGTTTTTT.

The chain carries TRBV18 and TRBJ2-5; the D gene is possibly TRBD1 (5 bases). CDR1 and CDR2 from the germline V gene are KGHSH and LQKENI. The CDR3 totals 13 residues. V lost 4 bases and J lost 3, with 9 bases in between. The CDR3: CASSLDSKETQYF. The CDR3 DNA reads TGTGCCAGCTCACTAGACAGCAAAGAGACCCAGTACTTC.

This clone was found a few times. The J gene is TRBJ2-7, the V gene TRBV10-1; a possible D gene is TRBD1 (6 bases). The CDR3 totals 13 residues. Germline CDR1 reads WNHNN; CDR2 reads SYGVQD (reference sequence). V was shortened by 8 bases and J by 9 bases, with 20 bases between the two germline ends. Here the CDR3 DNA reads TGCGCCAGCGGGGAACAGGTAGGGGGACGGCAGTACTTC. The encoded protein is CASGEQVGGRQYF.

The gene calls are TRBV4-1 and TRBJ1-6; TRBD1 agrees at 10 bases. This CDR3 comprises 16 residues. After removal of 4 bases from V and 9 bases from J, the junction contained 9 bases not matched to a gene. Germline CDR1 and CDR2: MGHRA and YSYEKL. This CDR3 is CASSLTGTGVFSPLHF. Written as DNA, the CDR3 is TGCGCCAGCAGCCTAACGGGGACAGGGGTATTTTCACCCCTCCACTTT.

In this sample, this clone is large. The J gene is TRBJ2-1, the V gene TRBV9; no clear D. Germline V gene lookup returns CDR1 SGDLS and CDR2 YYNGEE. CDR3 length: 13 amino acids. V dropped 6 bases and J dropped 3 bases, with 10 bases sitting between them. Here the CDR3 DNA reads TGTGCCAGCAACGGGTCTAGCTACAATGAGCAGTTCTTC. Protein sequence: CASNGSSYNEQFF.

The chain carries TRBV7-2 and TRBJ2-2, with 10 bases aligning to TRBD2. The CDR3 consists of 19 residues. Per the germline V gene, CDR1 is SGHTA and CDR2 is FQGNSA. V gave up 4 bases and J gave up 6 bases; unmatched junction bases: 17. CDR3 sequence: CASSSSRLAGAIHPGELFF. The CDR3 DNA sequence: TGTGCCAGCAGCTCCAGTCGGCTAGCGGGGGCGATCCACCCCGGGGAGCTGTTTTTT. Combining the CDR3 with reference TRBV7-2 and TRBJ2-2 gives the whole variable domain GAGVSQSPSNKVTEKGKDVELRCDPISGHTALYWYRQSLGQGLEFLIYFQGNSAPDKSGLPSDRFSAERTGGSVSTLTIQRTQQEDSAVYLCASSSSRLAGAIHPGELFFGEGSRLTVL.

This chain uses TRBV5-4 with TRBJ2-3; D perhaps matches TRBD2 (6 bases). CDR1 and CDR2 (germline): SGHNT, YYREEE (reference sequence). CDR3 length: 15 residues. V gave up 1 base and J gave up 0 bases, with 9 bases separating them. Here the CDR3 DNA reads TGTGCCAGCAGCTTGCCAGCGGGCAGCACAGATACGCAGTATTTT. Amino acids: CASSLPAGSTDTQYF.

This clone was counted between two and nine times. The J gene is TRBJ2-2, the V gene TRBV11-2; no clear D gene. Germline V gives CDR1 SGHAT, CDR2 FQNNGV. This CDR3 spans 15 amino acids. Trimming pared 5 bases from V and 6 bases from J, leaving 16 bases between. The CDR3 DNA sequence: TGTGCCAGCAGCCCTAGAGCCTGGTGGTCCGGGGAGCTGTTTTTT. This encodes CASSPRAWWSGELFF.

This chain connects TRBV28 to TRBJ2-5; no definite D call. Trimming took 3 bases from V and 5 from J, leaving 10 bases between them. CDR3 length: 13 residues. CDR1 and CDR2 (germline): MDHEN, SYDVKM. As DNA, the CDR3 is TGTGCCAGCAGTTTCCACTACTCGGAGACCCAGTACTTC. It specifies CASSFHYSETQYF.

As to this clone: A read error may produce the germline difference seen at one junction end. The chain recombines TRBV7-7 with TRBJ2-3, with no clear D. The germline V gene encodes CDR1 SSHAT and CDR2 FNYEAQ (reference sequence). The CDR3 runs to 17 residues. CDR3 loop: CASSLVPLILSTDTQYF. CDR3 DNA: TGTGCTAGCAGCTTAGTCCCCCTGATCTTGAGCACAGATACGCAGTATTTT. Looking up the rest from reference TRBV7-7 and TRBJ2-3 gives the full variable domain: GAGVSQSPRYKVTKRGQDVTLRCDPISSHATLYWYQQALGQGPEFLTYFNYEAQPDKSGLPSDRFSAERPEGSISTLTIQRTEQRDSAMYRCASSLVPLILSTDTQYFGPGTRLTVL.

This chain links TRBV9 with TRBJ2-7, with 12 bases lining up with TRBD2. The germline V gene encodes CDR1 SGDLS and CDR2 YYNGEE. The CDR3 length is 13 residues. J was trimmed by 7 bases and V by 6 bases; bases with no gene match: 5. The CDR3 here is CASTPGTSGEQYF. CDR3 nucleotide sequence: TGTGCCAGCACCCCCGGGACTAGCGGGGAGCAGTACTTC.

The chain couples TRBV7-7 to TRBJ1-1; 11 positions agree with TRBD1. The ends lost 5 bases at V and 0 bases at J; junction bases unmatched: 11. CDR1 and CDR2 from the germline V gene are SSHAT and FNYEAQ (reference sequence). This CDR3 spans 18 amino acids. The CDR3 DNA is TGTGCCAGCAGCAATCCGGGACAGGGGGAGCCCATGAACACTGAAGCTTTCTTT. Translated, it gives CASSNPGQGEPMNTEAFF.

This clone has only a few counts. The genes are TRBV30 and TRBJ1-1; D ambiguous. This CDR3 contains 18 residues. The V gene lost 3 bases and the J gene lost 7 bases, with 30 bases spanning the gap. CDR1 is GTSNPN, CDR2 SVGIG, per germline (reference sequence). CDR3 nucleotide sequence: TGTGCCTGGAGCTTGGTACGGAGCGCCGGCCGAGGCCCGGGTGAAGCTTTCTTT. Encoded protein: CAWSLVRSAGRGPGEAFF.

The gene calls are TRBV7-4 and TRBJ2-3; 10 bases are a match to TRBD2. CDR3 length equals 14 residues. Trimming took 1 base from V and 5 from J; bases not matched to a gene: 0. In germline, CDR1 is SGHVT, CDR2 SQSDAQ. CDR3: CASSLGLAGDTQYF. Written as DNA, the CDR3 is TGTGCCAGCAGCTTAGGACTAGCGGGAGATACGCAGTATTTT.

V is TRBV28 and J is TRBJ1-5; weak D call: TRBD1 (5 bases). CDR1 is MDHEN and CDR2 is SYDVKM in the germline V gene. Trimming took 4 bases from V and 7 from J, leaving 11 bases between them. This CDR3 has 13 residues. CDR3 protein: CASSSGDWQPQHF. In nucleotides, the CDR3 is TGTGCCAGCAGTTCGGGGGATTGGCAGCCCCAGCATTTT.

The chain carries TRBV18 and TRBJ2-6; 8 bases line up with TRBD1. From germline, CDR1 is KGHSH and CDR2 LQKENI. There are 19 residues in the CDR3. V shed 4 bases and J 5 bases; nucleotides not matched to a gene: 16. The CDR3 protein is CASSLLPGTGFLWANVLTF. In DNA form, the CDR3 reads TGTGCCAGCTCACTTCTTCCCGGGACAGGTTTTCTCTGGGCCAACGTCCTGACTTTC.

The chain links TRBV19 to TRBJ2-3; D is perhaps TRBD1 or TRBD2 (5 bases each). This CDR3 is 15 amino acids long. V lost 3 bases, J lost 4 bases, and 14 bases lay in between. The V gene's germline CDR1 is LNHDA and CDR2 SQIVND (reference sequence). Written as DNA, the CDR3 is TGTGCCAGTAGTATGACCGGGGCGTCCGCAGATACGCAGTATTTT. It translates to CASSMTGASADTQYF.

There are a few counts of this clone. The CDR3 nucleotides are TGTGCCAGCAGTGAGGGGGGGCAGGGCTCACCCCTCCACTTT. As protein: CASSEGGQGSPLHF. The chain recombines TRBV5-8 with TRBJ1-6; a weak D match, TRBD1 (6 bases). The ends were cut back, 5 bases at V and 10 bases at J, with 16 bases in the middle. Germline values: CDR1 SGHTS, CDR2 YDEGEE. The CDR3 totals 14 residues.

In its sample, this clone was seen a few times. The chain combines TRBV5-6 with TRBJ2-7, with D perhaps TRBD2 (6 bases). This CDR3 region has 12 residues. The V gene's germline CDR1 is SGHDT and CDR2 YYEEEE. Trimming took 7 bases from V and 7 from J, leaving 15 bases between them. The CDR3 DNA reads TGTGCCAGCCACCATGCTCGGGGGGAGCAGTACGTC. Translation: CASHHARGEQYV.

The chain carries TRBV19 and TRBJ2-1; 7 bases fit TRBD1. The CDR3 is 13 amino acids. Germline lookup yields CDR1 LNHDA and CDR2 SQIVND (reference sequence). V was clipped by 6 bases and J by 5 bases; unmatched bases: 4. CDR3 DNA sequence: TGTGCCAGTAGCACAGGGGATGACAATGAGCAGTTCTTC. Translated: CASSTGDDNEQFF.

V and J are TRBV15 and TRBJ2-5; possibly TRBD1 or TRBD2 for D (6 bases each). CDR1 and CDR2 (germline): LNHNV, YYDKDF (reference sequence). CDR3 length equals 14 residues. V lost 1 base to trimming and J lost 5 bases, with 11 bases between them. CDR3 sequence: CATSRGGADETQYF. CDR3 bases: TGTGCCACCAGCAGAGGGGGGGCCGATGAGACCCAGTACTTC.